This paragraph covers one T cell receptor beta chain sequence. What it binds is unknown. This sample is drawn from a study of cytomegalovirus exposure and HLA in healthy donors. The study's findings and limits: A later analysis reported that several of the most significant clusters appeared to be linked to common viral pathogens, among them Epstein-Barr virus.

The J segment lost 4 bases and the V segment lost 6 bases, leaving 5 bases of the junction unmatched. Germline loops: CDR1 MNHNS, CDR2 SASEGT. The CDR3 covers 14 residues. PCR amplification relied on 60 Vbeta primers (plus 13 Jbeta primers). Profiling relied on immunoSEQ multiplex PCR, and the TCRdb table lists in-frame clones only, not all of them. The top ten clones hold approximately 10% of a sample with more than 95,000 clones, about 80% of them seen once. The rearrangement links TRBV6-1 to TRBJ1-4; 7 positions agree with TRBD1. The source is a man between 25 and 39 years old in good health and CMV-seropositive. The specimen sequenced was PBMCs. This chain's CDR3 is CASRPGGGNEKLFF. CDR3 nucleotides: TGTGCCAGCAGGCCAGGGGGAGGTAATGAAAAACTGTTTTTT.